Reported below is one T cell receptor beta chain. Its antigen is not yet known. No base quality information exists; no much larger clone differs at one position. The sample comes from a study of blood T cell repertoires in COVID-19 (TCRdb year 2020). In the study overall: Samples from collaborators originated in the United States, Italy and Spain and spanned both the acute and convalescent phases of COVID-19. The prospective study material was composed of cDNA or gDNA derived from T cells, B-cell-depleted T cells, or PBMCs. Deeply sampled blood TCRbeta repertoires from subjects exposed to, actively infected with, or recovered from COVID-19 were included in the dataset. The repertoires were made available in a free public database intended to serve as a resource for research on the immune response to SARS-CoV-2. Samples came from the ongoing ImmuneRACE study (first 160 participants) plus 1,254 subjects from 6 global collaborators. Nearly every sample came with metadata listing a de-identified subject ID, COVID-19 status, age in years and sex. Where available, HLA class I and class II types were obtained from metadata supplied by the sample provider rather than from assay-based typing. What the study reported, not specific to this receptor: The quantity of clinical and demographic metadata differed by source and by participant and was supplied without curation.

TCRbeta CDR3 regions were amplified from genomic DNA using the immunoSEQ Assay, a bias-controlled multiplex PCR. Processing in the source paper ran as follows. The number of nucleated cells in each sample was estimated by amplification of reference gene primers within the assay. To quantify the absolute abundance of each unique TCRbeta CDR3 rearrangement, sequence reads were collapsed and filtered. For each sample, productive Simpson clonality was calculated as the square root of Simpson's diversity index across productive rearrangements. TCRdb's version of the immuneACCESS table is confined to in-frame rearrangements and falls short of the full clone set. An unresolved V gene accounts for under half of the shortfall where checked; the remainder is of unknown origin. The D gene and trimming were derived from the DNA, and the V and J assignments and clone size from that table. Present in this sample are about 250,000 clones, roughly 88% of which were seen just once. In total, the top ten clones hold over 1.3% of the sample.

Each collaborating institution followed its own protocols to collect whole blood in K2EDTA tubes. For TCRbeta analysis, collaborator samples were shipped as frozen whole blood, as isolated PBMCs, or as DNA extracted from either sample type. V trim: 4 bases; J trim: 2 bases; unmatched bases: 8. The CDR3 measures 15 amino acids from cysteine to phenylalanine. The sequence is cut down to CDR3 DNA, 45 bases in frame from base 1. The germline V gene supplies CDR1 SQVTM and CDR2 ANQGSEA. Sequencing used peripheral blood. This clonotype was sampled from a man older than 75 with acute or convalescent COVID-19. The chain uses TRBV29-1 and TRBJ2-7, and 10 junction bases match TRBD1. The CDR3 sequence is CSVAWMTGGAYEQYF. The DNA sequence is as follows: TGCAGCGTTGCGTGGATGACAGGGGGCGCCTACGAGCAGTACTTC.